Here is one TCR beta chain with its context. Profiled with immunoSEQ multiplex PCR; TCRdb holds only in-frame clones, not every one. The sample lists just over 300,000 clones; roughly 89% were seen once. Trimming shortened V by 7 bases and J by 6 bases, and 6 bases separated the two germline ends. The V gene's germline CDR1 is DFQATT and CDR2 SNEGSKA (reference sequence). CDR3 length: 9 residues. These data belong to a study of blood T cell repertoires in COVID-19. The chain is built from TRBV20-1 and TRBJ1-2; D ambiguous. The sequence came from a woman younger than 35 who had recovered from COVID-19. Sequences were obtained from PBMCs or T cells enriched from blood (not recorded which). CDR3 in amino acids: CSGLNGYTF. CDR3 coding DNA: TGCAGTGGTTTAAATGGCTACACCTTC.